What follows are 9 T cell receptor beta chains derived from one specimen sequenced in a study of cytomegalovirus exposure and HLA in healthy donors. Researchers ran the PCR with 60 Vbeta and 13 Jbeta primers. TCRdb's table, derived via immunoSEQ multiplex PCR, lists solely in-frame clones and lacks some. Here the sample spans roughly 130,000 clones, 60% to 75% being singletons. The specimen was PBMCs. Source of these receptors: a woman between 45 and 60 years old in good health and CMV-seropositive.

The chain is built from TRBV4-3 and TRBJ2-7; 11 positions agree with TRBD1. With 4 bases clipped from V and 2 bases from J, the junction kept 1 base outside the gene matches. CDR1 is LGHNA and CDR2 is YSLEER in the germline V gene. The CDR3 is made up of 14 amino acids. The CDR3 DNA is TGCGCCAGCAGCCTGGGACAGGGGGCCTACGAGCAGTACTTC. This codes for CASSLGQGAYEQYF.

For this clone: The junction and the germline gene differ at one end; a read error may be behind it. This sequence joins TRBV30 and TRBJ1-2; no firm D call. From germline, CDR1 is GTSNPN and CDR2 SVGIG (reference sequence). The CDR3 runs to 13 residues. This CDR3 reads CAWTPEPNYGYPF. CDR3 DNA sequence: TGTGCCTGGACCCCAGAGCCTAACTATGGCTACCCCTTC.

The chain carries TRBV5-1 and TRBJ1-4; 9 bases map to TRBD1. The V gene end was trimmed by 0 bases and the J gene end by 7 bases; junction bases not matched to a gene: 4. Germline V lookup: CDR1 SGHRS, CDR2 YFSETQ. The CDR3 consists of 15 residues. Here the CDR3 DNA reads TGCGCCAGCAGCTTGGAACAGGGGGCTGGTGAAAAACTGTTTTTT. Protein sequence: CASSLEQGAGEKLFF. The whole variable domain, remainder taken from reference TRBV5-1 and TRBJ1-4, is KAGVTQTPRYLIKTRGQQVTLSCSPISGHRSVSWYQQTPGQGLQFLFEYFSETQRNKGNFPGRFSGRQFSNSRSEMNVSTLELGDSALYLCASSLEQGAGEKLFFGSGTQLSVL.

V gene TRBV7-2 combines with J gene TRBJ2-5; D is uncertain. Germline CDR1 SGHTA, CDR2 FQGNSA. Trimming shortened V by 0 bases and J by 4 bases, and 6 bases separated the two germline ends. The CDR3 is 13 amino acids. CDR3 nucleotide sequence: TGTGCCAGCAGCTTAGCGCGGCGAGAGACCCAGTACTTC. It encodes CASSLARRETQYF.

The V and J genes are TRBV15 and TRBJ2-2; TRBD2 agrees at 8 bases. The CDR3 is 17 amino acids. V lost 0 bases, J lost 3 bases, and 6 bases stayed unmatched. Germline V gene lookup returns CDR1 LNHNV and CDR2 YYDKDF (reference sequence). The CDR3 DNA is TGTGCCACCAGCAGAGATTCGCGGGGGGCGGACACCGGGGAGCTGTTTTTT. Translated: CATSRDSRGADTGELFF.

The CDR3 DNA reads as TGTGCCAGCTCACCGGGACACAAAGAGACCCAGTACTTC. Translated, it gives CASSPGHKETQYF. This sequence joins TRBV18 and TRBJ2-5, with TRBD1 as a possible D gene (6 bases). Looked up from germline, CDR1 is KGHSH and CDR2 is LQKENI. V was cut by 3 bases and J by 3 bases, with 8 bases left in between. The CDR3 is made up of 13 amino acids.

The rearrangement joins TRBV6-1 to TRBJ1-1, with D possibly TRBD1 on 6 matching bases. The germline V gene encodes CDR1 MNHNS and CDR2 SASEGT. The CDR3 is made up of 14 amino acids. The V gene lost 7 bases and the J gene lost 11 bases, with 23 bases spanning the gap. CDR3 coding DNA: TGTGCCAGCATTACCTCGGGGGGGGCGGCCCGGGCTTTCTTT. It encodes CASITSGGAARAFF.

CDR3 sequence: CASSLAGGAGETQYF. In nucleotides, the CDR3 is TGTGCCAGCAGCTTGGCGGGCGGGGCGGGGGAGACCCAGTACTTC. This chain joins TRBV5-6 and TRBJ2-5, with D maybe TRBD2 (6 bases). Germline V gives CDR1 SGHDT, CDR2 YYEEEE. V was shortened by 0 bases and J by 5 bases, with 14 bases between the two germline ends. CDR3 size: 15 residues.

V is TRBV10-3 and J is TRBJ1-1; D unresolved. CDR3 length: 12 residues. V was clipped by 3 bases and J by 1 base, with 3 bases between them. CDR1 and CDR2 from the germline V gene are ENHRY and SYGVKD. CDR3 region: CAISDGNTEAFF. The CDR3 region has the DNA TGTGCCATCAGTGACGGGAACACTGAAGCTTTCTTT.